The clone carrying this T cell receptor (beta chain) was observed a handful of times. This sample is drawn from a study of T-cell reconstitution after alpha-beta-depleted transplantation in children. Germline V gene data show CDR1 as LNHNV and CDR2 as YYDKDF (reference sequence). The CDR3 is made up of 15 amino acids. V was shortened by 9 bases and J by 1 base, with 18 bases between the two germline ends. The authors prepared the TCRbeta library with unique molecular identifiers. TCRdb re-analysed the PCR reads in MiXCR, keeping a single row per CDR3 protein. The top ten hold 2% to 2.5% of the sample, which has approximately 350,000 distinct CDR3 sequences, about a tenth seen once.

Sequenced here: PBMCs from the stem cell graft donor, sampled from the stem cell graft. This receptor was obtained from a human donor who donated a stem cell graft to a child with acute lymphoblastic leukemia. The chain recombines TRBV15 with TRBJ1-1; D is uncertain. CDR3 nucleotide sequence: TGTGCCACGAGAACCCGGAGGATCGCGAACACTGAAGCTTTCTTT. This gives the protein CATRTRRIANTEAFF.